The 28 T cell receptor beta chains reported below all come from one sample, sequenced in a study of T cell responses to AZD1222 COVID-19 vaccine. The assay was immunoSEQ multiplex PCR, and TCRdb's table has in-frame clones only and misses some. The table shows some 92,000 clones, with about 90% occurring only once. This sample comprised peripheral blood, obtained on day 0 of AZD1222 vaccination. Receptors were obtained from an adult in good health.

The chain couples TRBV2 to TRBJ1-2; D remains unclear. The germline CDR1 and CDR2 sequences are SNHLY and FYNNEI. Trimming cost V 4 bases and J 0 bases, with 6 bases left between them. There are 13 residues in the CDR3. The CDR3 DNA follows: TGTGCCAGCAGTGCCCACCCTAACTATGGCTACACCTTC. Translation: CASSAHPNYGYTF.

This sequence joins TRBV6-2 or TRBV6-3 and TRBJ1-2; D is possibly TRBD1 (5 bases). This CDR3 spans 13 amino acids. Germline V gene data show CDR1 as MNHEY and CDR2 as SVGEGT. The V end lost 6 bases, the J end lost 4 bases, and 12 bases lay between the germline ends. CDR3 residues: CASSPGRLYGYTF. CDR3 in DNA: TGTGCCAGCAGCCCAGGGAGGCTCTATGGCTACACCTTC.

This chain's CDR3 is CASSFGLAGVESSYEQYF. CDR3 DNA: TGTGCCAGCAGCTTTGGATTAGCGGGAGTAGAGAGTTCCTACGAGCAGTACTTC. The chain has TRBV5-8 and TRBJ2-7; TRBD2 matches 9 bases. The CDR3 consists of 18 residues. V trimming: 2 bases; J trimming: 1 base; junction bases outside the gene matches: 13. Germline V gives CDR1 SGHTS, CDR2 YDEGEE.

V and J are TRBV29-1 and TRBJ2-3, with TRBD2 identical over 8 bases. V lost 5 bases, J lost 0 bases, and 4 bases stayed unmatched. The CDR3 contains 14 residues. Germline-derived CDR1 and CDR2 are SQVTM and ANQGSEA. CDR3: CSVSSGLSTDTQYF. The CDR3 nucleotides read TGCAGCGTTTCTAGCGGGCTAAGCACAGATACGCAGTATTTT.

The gene calls are TRBV5-4 and TRBJ2-7, with TRBD2 matching over 7 bases. Per germline, CDR1 SGHNT and CDR2 YYREEE (reference sequence). After removal of 4 bases from V and 0 bases from J, the junction contained 7 bases not matched to a gene. The CDR3 has 15 amino acids. CDR3 sequence reads: CASSPGGLSSYEQYF. The CDR3 region has the DNA TGTGCCAGCAGCCCGGGAGGCCTTAGCTCCTACGAGCAGTACTTC.

The CDR3 DNA follows: TGTGCCAGCAGCCCGGAGGGGGGGCGTTTCACTGAAGCTTTCTTT. Amino acid sequence: CASSPEGGRFTEAFF. The V and J genes are TRBV5-4 and TRBJ1-1; D may be TRBD1 (6 bases). Deletions cut 4 bases from V and 4 bases from J, with 17 bases between. This CDR3 spans 15 amino acids. The germline V gene has CDR1 SGHNT and CDR2 YYREEE (reference sequence). The entire variable domain, with the rest obtained from reference TRBV5-4 and TRBJ1-1, is as follows: ETGVTQSPTHLIKTRGQQVTLRCSSQSGHNTVSWYQQALGQGPQFIFQYYREEENGRGNFPPRFSGLQFPNYSSELNVNALELDDSALYLCASSPEGGRFTEAFFGQGTRLTVV.

V usage is TRBV19 and J usage is TRBJ2-1, with 7 bases lining up with TRBD2. The CDR3 has 15 amino acids. The junction had 6 bases not matched to a gene; V was cut back by 3 bases and J by 4 bases. The germline V gene encodes CDR1 LNHDA and CDR2 SQIVND (reference sequence). The CDR3 DNA reads TGTGCCAGTAGTATTTCCGGGAGGACTTACAATGAGCAGTTCTTC. Translated: CASSISGRTYNEQFF.

The chain links TRBV4-3 to TRBJ1-5, with D maybe TRBD1 (5 bases). The length of the CDR3 is 13 residues. Trimming shortened V by 2 bases and J by 6 bases, and 8 bases separated the two germline ends. Germline V gene lookup returns CDR1 LGHNA and CDR2 YSLEER. The CDR3 spells CASSQTGSQPQHF. The DNA of the CDR3 is TGCGCCAGCAGCCAAACAGGATCTCAGCCCCAGCATTTT.

This sequence joins TRBV30 and TRBJ2-1; D perhaps matches TRBD2 (5 bases). Deletions cut 4 bases from V and 5 bases from J, with 12 bases between. This CDR3 has 13 residues. CDR1 is GTSNPN, CDR2 SVGIG, per germline (reference sequence). The CDR3 DNA reads TGTGCCTGGAACATGGGAGTGAACAATGAGCAGTTCTTC. Its translation: CAWNMGVNNEQFF.

The genes are TRBV7-2 and TRBJ2-7, with a tentative D call TRBD2 (6 bases). Germline V gene lookup returns CDR1 SGHTA and CDR2 FQGNSA. Trimming shortened V by 1 base and J by 1 base, and 14 bases separated the two germline ends. The CDR3 extends over 16 amino acids. CDR3 residues: CASSLDPGVLSYEQYF. For the CDR3, the DNA is TGTGCCAGCAGCTTAGATCCGGGGGTTCTTTCCTACGAGCAGTACTTC.

This chain connects TRBV11-2 to TRBJ1-1; D gene ambiguous. Trimming pared 3 bases from V and 5 bases from J, leaving 4 bases between. CDR1 is SGHAT and CDR2 is FQNNGV in the germline V gene. The CDR3 runs to 11 residues. CDR3 DNA: TGTGCCAGCAGCTTTGAAACTGAAGCTTTCTTT. Residues: CASSFETEAFF.

The CDR3 is CASSAGSSGVTDTQYF. The CDR3 DNA sequence: TGTGCCAGCAGCGCTGGGAGTAGCGGGGTCACAGATACGCAGTATTTT. The chain combines TRBV2 with TRBJ2-3, with 8 bases that match TRBD2. CDR3 length: 16 amino acids. Germline lookup yields CDR1 SNHLY and CDR2 FYNNEI. Trimming took 6 bases from V and 2 from J; bases not matched to a gene: 10.

The rearrangement links TRBV6-5 to TRBJ1-1, with unresolved D. This CDR3 comprises 14 residues. CDR1 is MNHEY, CDR2 SVGAGI, per germline. V was cut by 0 bases and J by 2 bases, with 7 bases left in between. CDR3 loop: CASSYSRLNTEAFF. The CDR3 region has the DNA TGTGCCAGCAGTTACTCCCGATTAAACACTGAAGCTTTCTTT.

V gene TRBV4-2 combines with J gene TRBJ2-1; no clear D. V lost 4 bases to trimming and J lost 9 bases, with 10 bases between them. Germline assignment: CDR1 LGHNA and CDR2 YNFKEQ. This CDR3 contains 12 residues. The CDR3 here is CASSPPGGEQFF. CDR3 nucleotides: TGTGCCAGCAGCCCCCCTGGCGGTGAGCAGTTCTTC.

J is TRBJ2-7 and V is TRBV27; 7 nucleotides align to TRBD1. J lost 2 bases, V lost 6 bases, and 7 bases had no gene match. CDR3 length: 14 amino acids. The germline gives CDR1 MNHEY, CDR2 SMNVEV (reference sequence). DNA for the CDR3: TGTGCCAGCAGACCGAACAGGGGAACCTACGAGCAGTACTTC. Translating it yields CASRPNRGTYEQYF.

In its sample, this clone was seen a few times. This chain links TRBV6-1 with TRBJ2-3; a possible D gene is TRBD2 (7 bases). Germline V gene sequence: CDR1 MNHNS, CDR2 SASEGT. V lost 3 bases and J lost 2, with 12 bases in between. CDR3 length: 15 amino acids. CDR3 sequence reads: CASSEGGGHTDTQYF. CDR3 DNA: TGTGCCAGCAGTGAGGGCGGGGGCCACACAGATACGCAGTATTTT.

This clone is a singleton in its sample. The chain uses TRBV7-2 and TRBJ1-5; tentative D call: TRBD1 (6 bases). V lost 5 bases and J lost 4, with 9 bases in between. The CDR3 covers 13 residues. Germline CDR1 and CDR2: SGHTA and FQGNSA. CDR3 bases: TGTGCCAGCAGCAAGGACAGAAATCAGCCCCAGCATTTT. Protein sequence: CASSKDRNQPQHF.

The rearrangement links TRBV5-1 to TRBJ1-5; 10 bases align to TRBD1. Germline trimming cut 3 bases from V and 3 bases from J; bases unmatched to any gene: 6. The CDR3 is 16 residues long. The germline V gene has CDR1 SGHRS and CDR2 YFSETQ. The CDR3 reads CASSSGTGEFNQPQHF. As DNA, the CDR3 is TGCGCCAGCAGCTCGGGGACAGGGGAGTTCAATCAGCCCCAGCATTTT.

CDR3 in DNA: TGTGCCAGCAGTTCGGCTCCCAGGGGCGACTATGGCTACACCTTC. Its protein product is CASSSAPRGDYGYTF. This chain links TRBV6-2 or TRBV6-3 with TRBJ1-2, with D tentatively TRBD1 (6 bases). V lost 4 bases, J lost 3 bases, and 15 bases lay in between. The CDR3 covers 15 residues. CDR1 and CDR2 from the germline V gene are MNHEY and SVGEGT.

The CDR3 loop reads CASSPWVSGNTIYF. The CDR3, as DNA: TGTGCCAGCTCACCATGGGTATCTGGAAACACCATATATTTT. The chain has TRBV18 and TRBJ1-3, with no clear D. Germline V lookup: CDR1 KGHSH, CDR2 LQKENI. The V end was cut by 2 bases, the J end by 1 base, with 6 bases between. The CDR3 consists of 14 residues.

The J gene is TRBJ2-4, the V gene TRBV5-1; TRBD1 aligns across 8 bases. CDR3 length: 16 amino acids. J lost 1 base, V lost 4 bases, and 7 bases had no gene match. Germline V gene data show CDR1 as SGHRS and CDR2 as YFSETQ. CDR3 in DNA: TGCGCCAGCAGCATAGAACAGGGGGTCGCCAAAAACATTCAGTACTTC. It encodes CASSIEQGVAKNIQYF. The variable domain in full, with the rest retrieved from reference TRBV5-1 and TRBJ2-4, is KAGVTQTPRYLIKTRGQQVTLSCSPISGHRSVSWYQQTPGQGLQFLFEYFSETQRNKGNFPGRFSGRQFSNSRSEMNVSTLELGDSALYLCASSIEQGVAKNIQYFGAGTRLSVL.

This chain links TRBV7-2 with TRBJ2-4; D remains unclear. This CDR3 is 13 amino acids long. Germline V lookup: CDR1 SGHTA, CDR2 FQGNSA. Trimming cost V 1 base and J 7 bases, with 8 bases left between them. CDR3 in amino acids: CASSLEGSNIQYF. Written as DNA, the CDR3 is TGTGCCAGCAGCTTAGAGGGATCGAACATTCAGTACTTC.

This clone occurred once. This chain uses TRBV9 with TRBJ1-1; D is unclear. This CDR3 is 14 amino acids long. V gave up 2 bases and J gave up 0 bases, with 8 bases separating them. Per the germline V gene, CDR1 is SGDLS and CDR2 is YYNGEE. The CDR3 protein is CASSVEGLNTEAFF. CDR3 coding DNA: TGTGCCAGCAGCGTCGAGGGCCTGAACACTGAAGCTTTCTTT.

The CDR3 loop is CASTKRGAGSQPQHF. CDR3 sequence (DNA): TGTGCCAGCACCAAACGGGGGGCTGGTTCTCAGCCCCAGCATTTT. The chain is built from TRBV28 and TRBJ1-5; a possible D gene is TRBD1 (6 bases). The CDR3 is 15 residues long. V lost 7 bases, J lost 6 bases, and 19 bases lay in between. Germline CDR1 reads MDHEN; CDR2 reads SYDVKM.

V and J are TRBV14 and TRBJ1-6; TRBD1 matches 8 bases. Germline CDR1 reads SGHDN; CDR2 reads FVKESK. The CDR3 has 15 residues. The V gene end was trimmed by 1 base and the J gene end by 10 bases; junction bases not matched to a gene: 6. CDR3 protein: CASSQAVQGESPLHF. CDR3 nucleotide sequence: TGTGCCAGCAGCCAAGCGGTACAGGGGGAATCACCCCTCCACTTT.

J is TRBJ2-7 and V is TRBV10-3; no firm D call. Germline CDR1 ENHRY, CDR2 SYGVKD. CDR3 size: 13 residues. Trimming removed 0 bases from V and 2 bases from J, with 5 bases in between. The CDR3 sequence is CAISESITYEQYF. The CDR3 DNA reads as TGTGCCATCAGTGAGTCGATTACCTACGAGCAGTACTTC.

The gene calls are TRBV18 and TRBJ2-2; possible D gene TRBD1, 6 bases. This CDR3 spans 14 amino acids. Trimming took off 3 bases at V and 11 bases at J, with 16 bases between the two ends. Germline assignment: CDR1 KGHSH and CDR2 LQKENI. CDR3 protein: CASSPDRQAPELFF. CDR3 DNA sequence: TGTGCCAGCTCACCCGATAGACAGGCCCCCGAGCTGTTTTTT.

V is TRBV10-2 and J is TRBJ1-1, with 8 positions matching TRBD1. This CDR3 is built from 16 residues. The ends lost 4 bases at V and 6 bases at J; junction bases unmatched: 13. From germline, CDR1 is WSHSY and CDR2 SAAADI. The CDR3 bases are TGCGCCAGCAGTGGACAGGGGACATCCCGTAAGGCTGAAGCTTTCTTT. Protein sequence: CASSGQGTSRKAEAFF.